These 3 T cell receptor beta chains originate from one sample sequenced in a study of cytomegalovirus exposure and HLA in healthy donors. It was with 60 Vbeta and 13 Jbeta primers that the PCR ran. Data came from immunoSEQ multiplex PCR; TCRdb stores just in-frame clones and leaves some out. The table shows hundreds of thousands of clones, with over 65% occurring only once. Sequenced input: PBMCs. The receptors were sampled from a man aged 18 to 30 in good health and CMV-seronegative.

This clone was detected once. The chain has TRBV30 and TRBJ2-2; TRBD1 matches at 9 bases. After removal of 5 bases from V and 6 bases from J, the junction contained 4 bases not matched to a gene. Per the germline V gene, CDR1 is GTSNPN and CDR2 is SVGIG (reference sequence). There are 13 residues in the CDR3. CDR3 region: CAWDRQGAGELFF. CDR3 sequence (DNA): TGTGCCTGGGATCGACAGGGGGCCGGGGAGCTGTTTTTT.

V is TRBV10-3 and J is TRBJ1-2; 8 positions agree with TRBD1. CDR3 length: 14 residues. From germline, CDR1 is ENHRY and CDR2 SYGVKD. Trimming removed 10 bases from V and 5 bases from J; junction bases left unmatched: 12. This CDR3 is CATSIAGGTYGYTF. The CDR3 nucleotides are TGTGCCACCAGCATAGCAGGGGGCACATATGGCTACACCTTC.

This chain links TRBV29-1 with TRBJ1-1; 8 bases fit TRBD1. This CDR3 is 12 amino acids long. The J segment lost 6 bases and the V segment lost 1 base, leaving 1 base of the junction unmatched. Per the germline V gene, CDR1 is SQVTM and CDR2 is ANQGSEA. CDR3 DNA: TGCAGCGTTGAAGCGACAGGGGCTGAAGCTTTCTTT. Translation gives CSVEATGAEAFF.